This TCR beta chain emerged from a study of regulatory T cells in long-lasting Graves disease. Study information: By definition, persistent Graves' disease involved antithyroid drugs for over 5 years alongside positive TSH receptor antibodies.

Arm-PCR of CDR3 regions with iRepertoire HTBI primers generated TCR beta libraries. TCRdb ran MiXCR on the multiplex PCR reads and lists one entry per CDR3 protein. The profile shows approximately 400,000 distinct CDR3 sequences, 20% to 25% of them singletons. The time point was: persistent/refractory GD, antithyroid drugs over 5 years with positive TRAb. PBMC RNA served as the TCR library source. From an endocrinology department in Xi'an, China, came the patients. Peripheral blood, about 10 milliliters per patient, was collected in EDTA tubes. The sequencing used peripheral blood mononuclear cells (PBMCs), collected when the disease was refractory, from a patient treated with antithyroid drugs. This TCR came from a woman aged 40 to 50 with Graves disease.

The CDR3 nucleotides are TGTGCCAGCAGCCAAGGGGCGGGCGGCCTTTTTACTGAAGCTTTCTTT. This gives the protein CASSQGAGGLFTEAFF. The rearrangement uses TRBV3-1 and TRBJ1-1; D call uncertain. V lost 1 base, J lost 5 bases, and 17 bases lay in between. CDR3 length equals 16 residues. Germline lookup yields CDR1 LGHDT and CDR2 YNNKEL (reference sequence).